This T cell receptor beta chain derives from a study of identifying expanded T cells in peripheral blood. Study results and limitations: Across healthy donors, higher total template counts meant significantly greater roughly 2-week count variance. Technical replicates showed about 1.1 changed clones; approximately two weeks approximately 15; four weeks 19.

About this clone: The antigen is undetermined.

Sequencing was performed with immunoSEQ multiplex PCR; in TCRdb, only in-frame clones are kept and a portion is missing. The data hold 120,000 or so clones, with roughly 82% observed a single time. Per the germline V gene, CDR1 is SEHNR and CDR2 is FQNEAQ (reference sequence). Trimming took 5 bases from V and 7 from J; bases not matched to a gene: 18. The CDR3 length is 17 residues. Sequenced sample: blood. The clonotype was recovered from a person aged 18 to 75 in good health. The V and J genes are TRBV7-9 and TRBJ1-2; TRBD1 matches 8 bases. CDR3 protein: CASSDQDREWSSGGYTF. DNA for the CDR3: TGTGCCAGCAGCGATCAGGACAGGGAGTGGAGTTCGGGTGGCTACACCTTC.